Listed here are 4 T cell receptor beta chains from one sample, sequenced in a study of cytomegalovirus exposure and HLA in healthy donors. The PCR used 60 Vbeta and 13 Jbeta primers. TCRdb's copy holds only in-frame clones and misses some; the assay was immunoSEQ multiplex PCR. The table includes tens of thousands of clones, roughly 76% detected once. The sample was PBMCs. The receptors derive from a woman aged 25 to 39 in good health and CMV-seronegative.

Remarks on this clone: One end of the junction varies from germline; a read error may be responsible. The chain joins TRBV7-7 to TRBJ2-1; 11 positions match TRBD2. Germline V gene data show CDR1 as SSHAT and CDR2 as FNYEAQ (reference sequence). The CDR3 runs to 16 residues. The CDR3: CASSLRIAGGPHEQFF. The CDR3 DNA follows: TGTGCTAGCAGCCTACGGATAGCGGGAGGGCCCCATGAGCAGTTCTTC.

The rearrangement links TRBV27 to TRBJ2-1; 9 bases are a match to TRBD1. V dropped 8 bases and J dropped 8; count of bases not matched to a gene: 7. The CDR3 is 13 amino acids. The germline V gene has CDR1 MNHEY and CDR2 SMNVEV (reference sequence). This chain's CDR3 is CASGQGSIYEQFF. In DNA, the CDR3 is TGTGCCAGCGGACAGGGGAGTATTTATGAGCAGTTCTTC.

The rearrangement joins TRBV28 to TRBJ2-7, with 7 bases matching TRBD1. The CDR3 covers 14 residues. Unmatched junction bases numbered 3, after V lost 1 base and J lost 3 bases. From germline, CDR1 is MDHEN and CDR2 SYDVKM. The CDR3 is CASSLLGQLYEQYF. CDR3 DNA sequence: TGTGCCAGCAGTTTATTGGGACAGCTCTACGAGCAGTACTTC.

The rearrangement links TRBV19 to TRBJ1-2; D gene ambiguous. Germline assignment: CDR1 LNHDA and CDR2 SQIVND (reference sequence). V lost 10 bases and J 6 bases, leaving 18 bases between the germline ends. The CDR3 runs to 13 residues. As DNA, the CDR3 is TGTGCCACCGCTTCAATTTGGAGGCATGGCTACACCTTC. This codes for CATASIWRHGYTF. Using reference TRBV19 and TRBJ1-2 for the parts outside the CDR3, the full variable domain is DGGITQSPKYLFRKEGQNVTLSCEQNLNHDAMYWYRQDPGQGLRLIYYSQIVNDFQKGDIAEGYSVSREKKESFPLTVTSAQKNPTAFYLCATASIWRHGYTFGSGTRLTVV.